This T cell receptor (beta chain) stems from a study of shared clonotypes between healthy human individuals. At the level of the study: Donor ages ranged 18 to 49 years: a couple of women, three men.

Naive CD8 isolation took CD45RO-negative cells positively selected for CCR7 and excluded terminally differentiated effector memory CD45RA+ cells. Every subset had its genomic DNA shared out evenly among several immunoSEQ plates. Only in-frame clones appear in the TCRdb table, and some are missing; sequencing was by immunoSEQ multiplex PCR. Of 600,000 or so clones detected, roughly 95% appear once; the ten largest clones hold about 0.11%. CDR3 length equals 15 residues. V was shortened by 4 bases and J by 0 bases, with 10 bases between the two germline ends. Germline CDR1 reads LNHDA; CDR2 reads SQIVND (reference sequence).

The receptor's source is a woman in her twenties or thirties in good health. The chain uses TRBV19 and TRBJ2-1; possible D gene TRBD1, 7 bases. Sequences were obtained from naive CD8+ T cells sorted from blood. The CDR3 region has the DNA TGTGCCAGTAGTACGCGGGACAGCTCCTACAATGAGCAGTTCTTC. Protein sequence: CASSTRDSSYNEQFF.